A selection of T cell receptor beta chains follows, all from one sample in a study of T cell responses to AZD1222 COVID-19 vaccine. Sequencing used immunoSEQ multiplex PCR; TCRdb keeps in-frame clones, though not all of them. The profile shows about 120,000 clones, around 87% of them singletons. The input for sequencing was peripheral blood, taken on day 0 of AZD1222 vaccination. Source of these receptors: an adult in good health. Each CDR3 is given without its conserved first and last residue.

TRBJ2-4 TRBV19 ASSPGGKNIQY
TRBJ1-4 TRBV6-1 ASSEEGTGANEKLF
TRBJ2-1 TRBV21-1 ASCPGTSGYNEQF
TRBJ2-5 TRBV30 AWGFLAPGAQETQY
TRBJ2-7 TRBV19 ASSISGTGEQY
TRBJ2-3 TRBV4-2 ASSRTPGLAGVGASTDTQY
TRBJ1-5 TRBV6-5 ASSTATGGGQPQH
TRBJ1-1 TRBV9 ASSVDPDRVNTEAF
TRBJ1-6 TRBV7-2 ASSPRGQINSPLH
TRBJ1-1 TRBV12-3/TRBV12-4 ASISEGVGAF
TRBJ2-1 TRBV27 ASSPFSRGLYNEQF
TRBJ1-2 TRBV7-2 ASSLPGGPSGYT
TRBJ1-5 TRBV7-9 ASSPVVTGRGNQPQH
TRBJ2-2 TRBV2 ASSREDTGELF
TRBJ2-7 TRBV7-2 ASSRGGGAHEQY
TRBJ1-5 TRBV24-1 ATSAAEVNQPQH
TRBJ1-3 TRBV4-1 ASSQEGTLLGSGNTIY
TRBJ1-3 TRBV19 ASSMGLFSGNTIY
TRBJ2-7 TRBV4-2 ASSRGIAGGPEQY
TRBJ2-5 TRBV2 ASSDGARETQY
TRBJ2-1 TRBV6-5 ASSPRDRDLNEQF
TRBJ1-4 TRBV7-2 ASSLVGYSTNEKLF
TRBJ2-1 TRBV27 ASSLTSGDYNEQF
TRBJ2-3 TRBV27 ASSSLVTDTQY
TRBJ1-4 TRBV5-1 ASSLTARNEKLF
TRBJ2-1 TRBV27 ASSLSLVNEQF
TRBJ1-5 TRBV19 ASSIEGVGNQPQH
TRBJ2-1 TRBV20-1 SASTASGIHEQF
TRBJ2-5 TRBV4-3 ASSQNGGFQETQY
TRBJ2-2 TRBV18 ASSPLTPGVGPGELF
TRBJ2-2 TRBV9 ASASRTTGELF
TRBJ2-7 TRBV9 ASSAGTSGSYEQY
TRBJ2-2 TRBV2 ASNQDTGGGGELF
TRBJ2-2 TRBV2 ASSARGSGGELF
TRBJ1-6 TRBV14 ASSLGGGRSYNSPLH
TRBJ1-1 TRBV19 ASSKGQGIGTEAF
TRBJ1-1 TRBV27 ASFRGGNTEAF
TRBJ2-7 TRBV6-1 ASSEAGFQYEQY
TRBJ2-3 TRBV3-1/TRBV3-2 ASSQKLASTDTQY
TRBJ2-7 TRBV9 ASSVGGSSSYEQY
TRBJ1-1 TRBV19 ASISDRENTEAF
TRBJ2-2 TRBV7-3 ASSLKYGTQTGELF
TRBJ2-2 TRBV27 ASSSTGMNTGELF
TRBJ1-3 TRBV28 ASLDRHSGNTIY
TRBJ1-3 TRBV10-3 AISDSHAGNTIY
TRBJ1-1 TRBV7-9 ASSLARTPKAEAF
TRBJ2-7 TRBV5-4 ASSLGGVAGDHEQY
TRBJ2-5 TRBV27 ASSFAGAGETQY
TRBJ2-1 TRBV19 ASSIETGARLGEQF
TRBJ2-6 TRBV6-5 ASSSYRLAGANVLT
TRBJ1-2 TRBV30 AWAPGSGLYGYT
TRBJ2-3 TRBV11-3 ASSLGQWTSGESTDTQY
TRBJ2-7 TRBV2 ASSDSYEQY